The count of the clone carrying this TCR beta chain is one. The data derive from a study of PD-L1 blockade in urothelial cancer. The authors spiked synthetic TCR analog templates into each PCR. TCRdb's table, derived via immunoSEQ multiplex PCR, lists solely in-frame clones and lacks some. The sample records some 60,000 clones, around 84% being singletons. The CDR3 is made up of 16 amino acids. Trimming took 4 bases from V and 4 from J; bases not matched to a gene: 6. CDR1 is SGDLS, CDR2 YYNGEE, per germline. This TCR derives from a man aged 45-65 years with urothelial cancer. The sequencing here drew on PBMCs, taken around atezolizumab (anti-PD-L1) treatment. V usage is TRBV9 and J usage is TRBJ2-3, with 13 bases fitting TRBD2. The CDR3 sequence is CASSSGLAGLSDTQYF. The CDR3 DNA reads as TGTGCCAGCAGCTCGGGACTAGCGGGATTATCAGATACGCAGTATTTT.